The 27 T cell receptor beta chains below all came from one sample that was sequenced in a study of cytomegalovirus exposure and HLA in healthy donors. The study ran its PCR with 60 Vbeta and 13 Jbeta primers. Method: immunoSEQ multiplex PCR; TCRdb's copy keeps in-frame clones and lacks some. The table records over 55,000 clones, approximately 63% of them present only once. The sequencing input was PBMCs. The receptors come from a woman in her 50s in good health and CMV-seropositive.

CDR3 residues: CASSLEGQLRETQYF. The CDR3 DNA reads as TGTGCCAGCAGCTTAGAGGGACAGCTACGAGAGACCCAGTACTTC. The genes are TRBV7-8 and TRBJ2-5; 7 nucleotides align to TRBD1. The V gene's germline CDR1 is SGHVS and CDR2 FQNEAQ. This CDR3 has 15 residues. Trimming at V came to 1 base and at J to 4 bases, leaving 6 bases not matched to a gene. Filled out from reference TRBV7-8 and TRBJ2-5, the complete variable domain reads GAGVSQSPRYKVAKRGQDVALRCDPISGHVSLFWYQQALGQGPEFLTYFQNEAQLDKSGLPSDRFFAERPEGSVSTLKIQRTQQEDSAVYLCASSLEGQLRETQYFGPGTRLLVL.

The chain recombines TRBV6-5 with TRBJ1-3; D not certain. Germline-derived CDR1 and CDR2 are MNHEY and SVGAGI. V was shortened by 5 bases and J by 0 bases, with 5 bases between the two germline ends. This CDR3 is built from 13 residues. The CDR3 spells CASSQNSGNTIYF. The CDR3, as DNA: TGTGCCAGCAGTCAAAACTCTGGAAACACCATATATTTT.

This clone was observed at least ten times. This rearrangement joins TRBV2 to TRBJ2-7; possibly TRBD1 for D (5 bases). V dropped 8 bases and J dropped 0 bases, with 8 bases sitting between them. The V gene's germline CDR1 is SNHLY and CDR2 FYNNEI. This CDR3 comprises 12 residues. CDR3 sequence reads: CASDSRSYEQYF. The DNA of the CDR3 is TGTGCCAGCGACAGTCGCTCCTACGAGCAGTACTTC.

The V call is TRBV19, the J call TRBJ1-1; weak D call: TRBD1 (6 bases). Germline V gene lookup returns CDR1 LNHDA and CDR2 SQIVND (reference sequence). The CDR3 is 14 residues long. V lost 6 bases and J 5 bases, leaving 16 bases between the germline ends. CDR3 bases: TGTGCCAGTAGATCAGAACAGGGTCGGACTGAAGCTTTCTTT. This translates into CASRSEQGRTEAFF.

The chain couples TRBV19 to TRBJ2-1; perhaps TRBD2 as D (7 bases). This CDR3 is 14 amino acids long. Germline CDR1 LNHDA, CDR2 SQIVND (reference sequence). V was cut by 3 bases and J by 9 bases, with 15 bases left in between. The CDR3, as DNA: TGTGCCAGTAGTATTGGCCAGGGAGGGGGTGAGCAGTTCTTC. It encodes CASSIGQGGGEQFF.

Here the CDR3 reads CSAPRDTGELFF. CDR3 coding DNA: TGCAGCGCCCCCCGGGACACCGGGGAGCTGTTTTTT. This sequence joins TRBV29-1 and TRBJ2-2; no reliable D call. CDR1 is SQVTM, CDR2 ANQGSEA, per germline. V was trimmed by 7 bases and J by 3 bases, leaving 9 bases between them. CDR3 length equals 12 residues.

This rearrangement joins TRBV5-1 to TRBJ2-2; possible D gene TRBD2, 6 bases. V lost 0 bases, J lost 4 bases, and 10 bases lay in between. In germline, CDR1 is SGHRS, CDR2 YFSETQ. The CDR3 is made up of 15 amino acids. CDR3 sequence: CASSLVGDSTGELFF. CDR3 DNA sequence: TGCGCCAGCAGCTTGGTGGGGGACTCCACCGGGGAGCTGTTTTTT.

The sample holds a few counts of this clone. This chain connects TRBV6-5 to TRBJ2-7; 9 bases fit TRBD1. Germline V CDR1 and CDR2: MNHEY, SVGAGI. Trimming took 6 bases from V and 5 from J; bases not matched to a gene: 2. The CDR3 is 12 residues long. Written as DNA, the CDR3 is TGTGCCAGCAGGACAGGGGGAAACGAGCAGTACTTC. The encoded protein is CASRTGGNEQYF.

The chain links TRBV5-1 to TRBJ2-5; 9 bases fit TRBD2. The DNA end is a closer match to TRBJ2-7, so the J assignment may be wrong. The CDR3 is 14 amino acids. CDR1 and CDR2 from the germline V gene are SGHRS and YFSETQ. CDR3 loop: CASSFGGGAYEQYF. The CDR3 nucleotides read TGCGCCAGCAGCTTCGGCGGGGGGGCTTACGAGCAGTACTTC.

The chain combines TRBV7-3 with TRBJ2-3, with TRBD2 matching 10 bases. The V gene's germline CDR1 is SGHTA and CDR2 FQGTGA. The CDR3 has 15 amino acids. Trimming at V came to 5 bases and at J to 4 bases, leaving 6 bases not matched to a gene. CDR3 sequence: CASSPIAGGSDTQYF. The CDR3 DNA reads TGTGCCAGCAGCCCCATAGCGGGAGGCTCAGATACGCAGTATTTT.

The chain is built from TRBV19 and TRBJ1-1, with D hard to call. The germline V and J ends were trimmed by 5 bases and 1 base, with 17 bases remaining between them. The CDR3 is made up of 16 amino acids. Germline V gives CDR1 LNHDA, CDR2 SQIVND (reference sequence). CDR3 nucleotides: TGTGCCAGTAGTTTATATGTCCTAGGTGGGAACACTGAAGCTTTCTTT. This sequence encodes CASSLYVLGGNTEAFF.

The chain has TRBV28 and TRBJ1-2; TRBD1 matches 9 bases. The V and J ends lost 1 base and 5 bases, in that order; junction bases with no gene match: 8. The length of the CDR3 is 16 residues. The germline V gene has CDR1 MDHEN and CDR2 SYDVKM. CDR3 nucleotides: TGTGCCAGCAGTTTATCTGGGACAGGGATAGTTTATGGCTACACCTTC. Translation gives CASSLSGTGIVYGYTF.

The rearrangement links TRBV12-5 to TRBJ2-1, with D tentatively TRBD1 (6 bases). V dropped 0 bases and J dropped 7 bases, with 10 bases sitting between them. The CDR3 is 14 amino acids. Germline V CDR1 and CDR2: LGHNT, FRNRAP. The CDR3 region is CASGLVNRVNEQFF. In DNA form, the CDR3 reads TGTGCTAGTGGTTTGGTAAACAGGGTAAATGAGCAGTTCTTC. The whole variable domain, remainder taken from reference TRBV12-5 and TRBJ2-1, is DARVTQTPRHKVTEMGQEVTMRCQPILGHNTVFWYRQTMMQGLELLAYFRNRAPLDDSGMPKDRFSAEMPDATLATLKIQPSEPRDSAVYFCASGLVNRVNEQFFGPGTRLTVL.

The sample holds one count of this clone. J is TRBJ2-3 and V is TRBV5-1, with TRBD2 identical over 15 bases. Germline values: CDR1 SGHRS, CDR2 YFSETQ. There are 16 residues in the CDR3. V was pared by 4 bases and J by 4 bases, with 4 bases of the junction left unmatched. The CDR3 coding sequence is TGCGCCAGCAGCGGCGGACTAGCGGGAGGGTCAGATACGCAGTATTTT. It is translated as CASSGGLAGGSDTQYF.

The rearrangement uses TRBV7-3 and TRBJ1-5; D is uncertain. Germline CDR1 and CDR2: SGHTA and FQGTGA. This CDR3 contains 16 residues. With 3 bases removed from V and 6 bases from J, the gap between germline ends came to 18 bases. CDR3 in DNA: TGTGCCAGCAGCTTTTTAACGGTCCGAATATCTCAGCCCCAGCATTTT. Amino acids: CASSFLTVRISQPQHF. The full variable domain, completed using reference TRBV7-3 and TRBJ1-5, is GAGVSQTPSNKVTEKGKYVELRCDPISGHTALYWYRQSLGQGPEFLIYFQGTGAADDSGLPNDRFFAVRPEGSVSTLKIQRTERGDSAVYLCASSFLTVRISQPQHFGDGTRLSIL.

This clone has a handful of counts. V usage is TRBV5-5 and J usage is TRBJ2-1; 7 bases fit TRBD1. Trimming removed 1 base from V and 3 bases from J; junction bases left unmatched: 7. The CDR3 consists of 16 residues. CDR1 SGHKS and CDR2 YYEKEE come from the germline V gene (reference sequence). The CDR3 DNA is TGTGCCAGCAGCTTGCCGACAGGGATTGACTACAATGAGCAGTTCTTC. Encoded protein: CASSLPTGIDYNEQFF.

The chain employs TRBV18 and TRBJ2-1, with D perhaps matching TRBD2 (6 bases). Germline lookup yields CDR1 KGHSH and CDR2 LQKENI. The CDR3 spans 12 residues. The V end was cut by 1 base, the J end by 9 bases, with 7 bases between. This CDR3 reads CASSPRRGEQFF. The CDR3 DNA reads TGTGCCAGCTCACCACGGCGGGGTGAGCAGTTCTTC. Filled out from reference TRBV18 and TRBJ2-1, the complete variable domain reads NAGVMQNPRHLVRRRGQEARLRCSPMKGHSHVYWYRQLPEEGLKFMVYLQKENIIDESGMPKERFSAEFPKEGPSILRIQQVVRGDSAAYFCASSPRRGEQFFGPGTRLTVL.

To note about this clone: Other DNA sequences in this specimen translate into the identical CDR3. The rearrangement uses TRBV19 and TRBJ1-1; a weak D match, TRBD1 (5 bases). This CDR3 region has 13 residues. V was pared by 0 bases and J by 8 bases, with 10 bases between. Germline-derived CDR1 and CDR2 are LNHDA and SQIVND (reference sequence). The CDR3 coding sequence is TGTGCCAGTAGTATAGAGGGAAACAGGGAAGCTTTCTTT. Its protein product is CASSIEGNREAFF.

The rearrangement links TRBV27 to TRBJ1-1, with D perhaps TRBD1 (6 bases). The CDR3 sequence is 15 residues long. Germline CDR1 MNHEY, CDR2 SMNVEV (reference sequence). Trimming shortened V by 4 bases and J by 0 bases, and 12 bases separated the two germline ends. DNA for the CDR3: TGTGCCAGCAGTTCGCACAGGACAGTGAACACTGAAGCTTTCTTT. This gives the protein CASSSHRTVNTEAFF.

The chain uses TRBV6-6 and TRBJ2-5, with 10 nucleotides matching TRBD2. Germline-derived CDR1 and CDR2 are MNHNY and SVGAGI (reference sequence). The CDR3 loop spans 15 amino acids. The V gene end was trimmed by 3 bases and the J gene end by 0 bases; junction bases not matched to a gene: 1. The DNA for the CDR3 is TGTGCCAGCAGTTATCTAGCGGGAGACCAAGAGACCCAGTACTTC. It codes for CASSYLAGDQETQYF.

This chain joins TRBV6-1 and TRBJ1-5; TRBD1 matches 7 bases. The CDR3 has 13 residues. V was clipped by 3 bases and J by 7 bases; unmatched bases: 3. CDR1 is MNHNS, CDR2 SASEGT, per germline. The CDR3 region has the DNA TGTGCCAGCAGTGATCAGGGGGGACAGCCCCAGCATTTT. It translates to CASSDQGGQPQHF.

This clone ranks as medium-sized (0.01 to 0.1%). The gene calls are TRBV18 and TRBJ1-2; 9 bases line up with TRBD1. The CDR3 covers 16 residues. CDR1 KGHSH and CDR2 LQKENI come from the germline V gene. V shed 5 bases, J shed 4 bases, and the junction held 11 bases outside the gene matches. The CDR3 protein is CASSIIYRGRVYGYTF. CDR3 nucleotides: TGTGCCAGCTCAATTATTTACAGGGGGCGCGTCTATGGCTACACCTTC.

This clone came up a few times. CDR3 nucleotide sequence: TGTGCCAGCAGTTACGACATTACTCGGCCCCAGCATTTT. Translated: CASSYDITRPQHF. The chain couples TRBV6-5 to TRBJ1-5; D unclear. In germline, CDR1 is MNHEY, CDR2 SVGAGI. V was shortened by 2 bases and J by 9 bases, with 11 bases between the two germline ends. The CDR3 runs 13 residues.

This clone was detected only a few times. The V call is TRBV6-5, the J call TRBJ2-1; a weak D match, TRBD1 (6 bases). Germline CDR1 and CDR2: MNHEY and SVGAGI. The CDR3 length is 11 residues. Trimming removed 8 bases from V and 7 bases from J, with 9 bases in between. CDR3 in amino acids: CASSRGNEQFF. CDR3 bases: TGTGCCAGCTCCAGGGGAAATGAGCAGTTCTTC.

The J gene is TRBJ2-7, the V gene TRBV18; 8 nucleotides match TRBD1. Germline V gene lookup returns CDR1 KGHSH and CDR2 LQKENI. This CDR3 is 15 amino acids long. V dropped 2 bases and J dropped 4; count of bases not matched to a gene: 7. CDR3 nucleotides: TGTGCCAGCTCACCAGGGACAGGTCCCTGGTACGAGCAGTACTTC. Translated: CASSPGTGPWYEQYF.

V gene TRBV28 combines with J gene TRBJ1-3; D is unresolved. CDR3 size: 18 residues. From germline, CDR1 is MDHEN and CDR2 SYDVKM. V was pared by 2 bases and J by 0 bases, with 17 bases between. As DNA, the CDR3 is TGTGCCAGCAGTTTACCTCTAGAAATTTCAAACTCTGGAAACACCATATATTTT. Its translation: CASSLPLEISNSGNTIYF.

The rearrangement uses TRBV6-6 and TRBJ2-7, with D uncertain. The CDR3 length is 13 residues. Trimming removed 0 bases from V and 3 bases from J, with 6 bases in between. Germline CDR1 reads MNHNY; CDR2 reads SVGAGI (reference sequence). The CDR3 region is CASSYSAFYEQYF. CDR3 nucleotides: TGTGCCAGCAGTTACTCGGCATTCTACGAGCAGTACTTC.